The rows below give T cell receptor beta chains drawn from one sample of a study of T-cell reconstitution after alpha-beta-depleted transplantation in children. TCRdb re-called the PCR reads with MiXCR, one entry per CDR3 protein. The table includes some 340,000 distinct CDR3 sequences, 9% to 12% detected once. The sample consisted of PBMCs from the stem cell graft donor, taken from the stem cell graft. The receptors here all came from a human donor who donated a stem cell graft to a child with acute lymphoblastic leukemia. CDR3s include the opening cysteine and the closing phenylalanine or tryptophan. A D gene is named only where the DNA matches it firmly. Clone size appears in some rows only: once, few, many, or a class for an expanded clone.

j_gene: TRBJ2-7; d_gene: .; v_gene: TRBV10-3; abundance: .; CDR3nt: TGTGCCATCTGTCCCCGATTCCCCCGGAGGACAGAGCTTTACGAGCAGTACTTC; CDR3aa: CAICPRFPRRTELYEQYF
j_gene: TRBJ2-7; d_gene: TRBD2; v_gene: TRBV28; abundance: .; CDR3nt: TGTGCCAGCAGTCGCAACCGGCTAGCGGGAGGGCCGACCCGCTCCTACGAGCAGTACTTC; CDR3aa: CASSRNRLAGGPTRSYEQYF
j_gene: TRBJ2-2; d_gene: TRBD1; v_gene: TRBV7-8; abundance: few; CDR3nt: TGTGCCAGCAGCACCCGACAGGGCGCCACCGGGGAGCTGTTTTTT; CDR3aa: CASSTRQGATGELFF
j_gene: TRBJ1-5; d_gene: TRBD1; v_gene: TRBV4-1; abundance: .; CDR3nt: TGCGCCAGCAGGGGCTCAACAGGGGTGCGCAATCAGCCCCAGCATTTT; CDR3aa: CASRGSTGVRNQPQHF
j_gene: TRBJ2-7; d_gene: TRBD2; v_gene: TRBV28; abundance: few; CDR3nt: TGTGCCAGCAGCCTAGCGGGAGTCGGTAGCGAGCAGTACTTC; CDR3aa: CASSLAGVGSEQYF
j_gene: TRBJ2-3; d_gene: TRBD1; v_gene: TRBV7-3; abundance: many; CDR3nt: TGTGCCAGCAGCTTATTAGGGGGCATAAGCACAGATACGCAGTATTTT; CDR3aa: CASSLLGGISTDTQYF
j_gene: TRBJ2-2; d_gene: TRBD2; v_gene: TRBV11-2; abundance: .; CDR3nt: TGTGCCAGCAGCTTAGATAGCCTAGCGGGAACGAACACCGGGGAGCTGTTTTTT; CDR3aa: CASSLDSLAGTNTGELFF
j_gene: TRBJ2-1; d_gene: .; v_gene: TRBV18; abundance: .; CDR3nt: TGTGCCAGCTCACCACCGGGGGGACCTGAGCAGTTCTTC; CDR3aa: CASSPPGGPEQFF
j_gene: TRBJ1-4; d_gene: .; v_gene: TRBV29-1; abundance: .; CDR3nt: TGCAGCTTCCTGGTACCACCCGAAAAACTGTTTTTT; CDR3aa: CSFLVPPEKLFF
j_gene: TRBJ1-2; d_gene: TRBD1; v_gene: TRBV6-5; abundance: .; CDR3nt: TGTGCCAGCAGGTGGACAGGGAATACTAACTATGGCTACACCTTC; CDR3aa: CASRWTGNTNYGYTF
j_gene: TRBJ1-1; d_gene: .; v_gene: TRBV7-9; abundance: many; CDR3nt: TGTGCCAGCAGCCCCGGGACGAACACTGAAGCTTTCTTT; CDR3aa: CASSPGTNTEAFF
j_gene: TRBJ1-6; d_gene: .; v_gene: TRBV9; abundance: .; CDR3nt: TGTGCCAGCAGCGTAAGCATAGTGGCAGGTTCACCCCTCCACTTT; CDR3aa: CASSVSIVAGSPLHF
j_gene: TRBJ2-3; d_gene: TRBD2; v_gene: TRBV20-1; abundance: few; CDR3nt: TGCAGTGCTACCCACCGCGGGAGGGGATATACGCAGTATTTT; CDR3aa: CSATHRGRGYTQYF
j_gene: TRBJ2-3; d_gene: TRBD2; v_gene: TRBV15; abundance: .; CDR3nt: TGTGCCACCAGCAGAGATCGGAGACTAGCGGGAGACGCAACAGATACGCAGTATTTT; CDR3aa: CATSRDRRLAGDATDTQYF
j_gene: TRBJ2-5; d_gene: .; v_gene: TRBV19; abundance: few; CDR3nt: TGTGCCAGTAGCAGGACTTACCAAGAGACCCAGTACTTC; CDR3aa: CASSRTYQETQYF
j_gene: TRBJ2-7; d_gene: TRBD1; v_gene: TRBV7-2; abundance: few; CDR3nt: TGTGCCAGCAGCGCCGGGACAGAGTACTACGAGCAGTACTTC; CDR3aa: CASSAGTEYYEQYF